The TCR beta chain under discussion was sequenced for a study of response to subunit inactivated influenza vaccine. Findings and limits, study-wide: Authors suggested each seasonal influenza vaccination recruits few new T cells.

Using its own MiXCR run on the RT-PCR reads, TCRdb lists one record per CDR3 protein. The profile shows more than 700,000 distinct CDR3 sequences, about 20% of them singletons. This clonotype was observed a handful of times. Its antigen is not known. The germline CDR1 and CDR2 sequences are SGHRS and YFSETQ. V was trimmed by 1 base and J by 2 bases, leaving 10 bases between them. CDR3 length: 14 amino acids. This specimen was PBMCs from blood, taken 4 to 6 days after vaccination. The origin of this receptor is a man aged 50-59 years who received an inactivated influenza vaccine. The V call is TRBV5-1, the J call TRBJ2-7, with D uncertain. CDR3 sequence (DNA): TGCGCCAGCAGCTTGTTTGAACAAGCCTACGAGCAGTACTTC. Translated, it gives CASSLFEQAYEQYF.